This TCR beta chain is from a study of vaccination effects on CD4 cells after COVID-19. General study findings and limits: Marked clonal contraction was seen late after vaccination (in both infection- and vaccine-induced clones).

Before any sequencing was done, the ViraFEST assay used viral peptide pools to expand antigen-specific CD4+ T cells. On day 10 of culture, CD4+ T cells were separated out. Everyone in the study got two shots of either the BNT162b2 or mRNA-1273 vaccine. IL-2 medium took the place of half the medium on both days 3 and 7. Sequencing was performed with immunoSEQ multiplex PCR; in TCRdb, only in-frame clones are kept and a portion is missing. The data hold roughly 55,000 clones, with roughly 78% observed a single time. The germline V and J ends were trimmed by 2 bases and 2 bases, with 9 bases remaining between them. This CDR3 comprises 14 residues. Germline V gene data show CDR1 as LGHDT and CDR2 as YNNKEL (reference sequence). In the case of this clone: Its matching antigen is unknown.

The sample was CD4+ T cells from PBMCs cultured with HCoV-OC43 spike peptides, taken after COVID-19 vaccination. The subset here: HCoV-OC43 spike overlapping peptide pool stimulation. This sequence originates from a human donor who received a COVID-19 vaccine. The genes are TRBV3-1 (or the pseudogene TRBV3-2) and TRBJ2-5, with a possible D match to TRBD2 (5 bases). The CDR3 coding sequence is TGTGCCAGCAGCCAAAAGCGGAGACAAGAGACCCAGTACTTC. Residues: CASSQKRRQETQYF.